This T cell receptor (beta chain) was identified in a study of long-term antiretroviral therapy in people with HIV. In its sample, this clone was seen a few times. This CDR3 comprises 14 residues. Germline V gives CDR1 SGHAT, CDR2 FQNNGV. Trimming shortened V by 1 base and J by 3 bases, and 10 bases separated the two germline ends. The run of the v3.0 immunoSEQ assay was at survey level. Clones were sequenced by immunoSEQ multiplex PCR, and TCRdb holds only the in-frame ones, with some missing. This sample has tens of thousands of clones, with about 80% found just once. This receptor was taken from a man in his forties with HIV. The chain combines TRBV11-2 with TRBJ2-7; no reliable D call. Material: unsorted PBMCs, obtained 0.5 years before starting antiretroviral therapy. CDR3 nucleotide sequence: TGTGCCAGCAGCTTAGGTAACACCTACTACGAGCAGTACTTC. Protein product: CASSLGNTYYEQYF.